The 29 T cell receptor beta chains below come from one sample, sequenced in a study of identical twins. TCRdb reprocessed the 5' RACE reads with MiXCR, giving one entry per CDR3 protein. The sample lists roughly 720,000 distinct CDR3 sequences, 18% occurring once. The sample also formed part of further work on T cells expressing NK-cell markers.

Sequencing input: PBMCs. These receptors were taken from a woman aged 18-35 years in good health.

The CDR3 nucleotides are TGTGCCAGCAGCTTACCTTTCCCAGCGGGAGGCCTTCACTACAATGAGCAGTTCTTC. Translation gives CASSLPFPAGGLHYNEQFF. This chain uses TRBV11-1 with TRBJ2-1; 9 bases are shared with TRBD2. Looked up from germline, CDR1 is SGHAT and CDR2 is FQDESV (reference sequence). The CDR3 length is 19 residues. With 2 bases clipped from V and 3 bases from J, the junction kept 14 bases outside the gene matches.

This clonotype was picked up a small number of times. J is TRBJ2-3 and V is TRBV20-1; 8 nucleotides align to TRBD2. Germline assignment: CDR1 DFQATT and CDR2 SNEGSKA (reference sequence). This CDR3 region has 14 residues. J was trimmed by 4 bases and V by 7 bases; bases with no gene match: 10. As DNA, the CDR3 is TGCAGTGTGCTTAGCGGGGTTGTCGCAGATACGCAGTATTTT. Translated: CSVLSGVVADTQYF.

The V gene is TRBV5-5, the J gene TRBJ2-7; maybe TRBD1 (6 bases). The V gene's germline CDR1 is SGHKS and CDR2 YYEKEE (reference sequence). The CDR3 runs 16 residues. V dropped 2 bases and J dropped 2 bases, with 17 bases sitting between them. The CDR3 nucleotides read TGTGCCAGCAGCTTTTTAGGTCAGGGGCCCCCCTACGAGCAGTACTTC. Its translation: CASSFLGQGPPYEQYF.

V and J are TRBV20-1 and TRBJ2-7; possibly TRBD2 for D (6 bases). From germline, CDR1 is DFQATT and CDR2 SNEGSKA (reference sequence). The CDR3 runs to 15 residues. V was cut by 6 bases and J by 0 bases, with 18 bases left in between. The CDR3 loop reads CSAIKGLTSSYEQYF. The CDR3 DNA reads TGCAGTGCGATAAAGGGACTTACGAGCTCCTACGAGCAGTACTTC.

V is TRBV9 and J is TRBJ2-1; D possibly corresponds to TRBD2 (6 bases). CDR3 length equals 15 residues. Deletions cut 0 bases from V and 5 bases from J, with 12 bases between. The germline V gene encodes CDR1 SGDLS and CDR2 YYNGEE. The CDR3 protein is CASSVEVSGNNEQFF. Here the CDR3 DNA reads TGTGCCAGCAGCGTAGAGGTTAGCGGAAACAATGAGCAGTTCTTC.

V is TRBV2 and J is TRBJ2-1, with a possible D match to TRBD2 (5 bases). V lost 7 bases, J lost 6 bases, and 10 bases lay in between. The germline CDR1 and CDR2 sequences are SNHLY and FYNNEI. The CDR3 is made up of 12 amino acids. CDR3 nucleotides: TGTGCCAGCAAGCTAGCCCCCAATGAGCAGTTCTTC. It encodes CASKLAPNEQFF.

This chain links TRBV7-2 with TRBJ2-5; the D is unclear. This CDR3 comprises 14 residues. CDR1 and CDR2 (germline): SGHTA, FQGNSA. Trimming took 5 bases from V and 1 from J, leaving 11 bases between them. The CDR3 here is CASSPKRSQETQYF. The CDR3 nucleotides are TGTGCCAGCAGCCCAAAACGGTCCCAAGAGACCCAGTACTTC. Together with reference TRBV7-2 and TRBJ2-5, the CDR3 gives the full variable domain: GAGVSQSPSNKVTEKGKDVELRCDPISGHTALYWYRQSLGQGLEFLIYFQGNSAPDKSGLPSDRFSAERTGGSVSTLTIQRTQQEDSAVYLCASSPKRSQETQYFGPGTRLLVL.

The J gene is TRBJ2-1, the V gene TRBV11-2; possible D gene TRBD2, 6 bases. Trimming removed 5 bases at V and 6 bases at J, with 11 bases between. CDR1 and CDR2 (germline): SGHAT, FQNNGV. The CDR3 loop spans 13 amino acids. CDR3 protein: CASSGVRGNEQFF. CDR3 DNA: TGTGCCAGCAGCGGGGTGCGGGGCAATGAGCAGTTCTTC.

The chain carries TRBV30 and TRBJ2-5, with D maybe TRBD2 (6 bases). The CDR3 covers 16 residues. Germline loops: CDR1 GTSNPN, CDR2 SVGIG (reference sequence). Deletions cut 1 base from V and 5 bases from J, with 20 bases between. As DNA, the CDR3 is TGTGCCTGGAGTGGAATCGACCCGGGAGATCTTGAGACCCAGTACTTC. Residues: CAWSGIDPGDLETQYF.

This clonotype was detected ten times or more. The chain couples TRBV15 to TRBJ2-1; D call uncertain. Germline assignment: CDR1 LNHNV and CDR2 YYDKDF (reference sequence). This CDR3 is 13 amino acids long. Trimming shortened V by 4 bases and J by 4 bases, and 8 bases separated the two germline ends. The CDR3 is CATSTDGYNEQFF. The DNA for the CDR3 is TGTGCCACCAGCACGGACGGATACAATGAGCAGTTCTTC.

As regards this clonotype: The junction shows a germline mismatch at one end, possibly a read error. The chain is built from TRBV10-3 and TRBJ2-3; 11 positions agree with TRBD1. This CDR3 is built from 16 residues. CDR1 is ENHRY, CDR2 SYGVKD, per germline. CDR3 sequence: CAISAWTGGEGDTLYF. The CDR3 DNA is TGTGCCATCAGTGCCTGGACAGGGGGCGAGGGAGATACGCTGTATTTT.

The chain combines TRBV12-3 or TRBV12-4 with TRBJ2-5; 11 bases are shared with TRBD1. V lost 4 bases to trimming and J lost 3 bases; unmatched junction nucleotides: 7. The CDR3 contains 16 residues. The CDR3, as DNA: TGTGCCAGCAGTTCTTTAGGGACAGGGGGAAAAGAGACCCAGTACTTC. This codes for CASSSLGTGGKETQYF.

This clonotype has more than one count but fewer than ten. V and J are TRBV28 and TRBJ2-5; a weak D match, TRBD2 (6 bases). There are 15 residues in the CDR3. CDR1 and CDR2 from the germline V gene are MDHEN and SYDVKM. Trimming removed 4 bases at V and 4 bases at J, with 16 bases between. CDR3 sequence (DNA): TGTGCCAGCAGTTCCCTGGGGACTGGAGGAGAGACCCAGTACTTC. Its protein product is CASSSLGTGGETQYF.

The chain recombines TRBV29-1 with TRBJ1-1; perhaps TRBD1 as D (5 bases). The length of the CDR3 is 11 residues. Germline V gene sequence: CDR1 SQVTM, CDR2 ANQGSEA. The ends were cut back, 7 bases at V and 4 bases at J, with 10 bases in the middle. The DNA of the CDR3 is TGCAGCGGCAGGGTGAGCACTGAAGCTTTCTTT. This encodes CSGRVSTEAFF.

This clonotype was recorded a few times. The chain uses TRBV29-1 and TRBJ1-2; 8 nucleotides align to TRBD1. J was trimmed by 2 bases and V by 7 bases; bases with no gene match: 6. The germline gives CDR1 SQVTM, CDR2 ANQGSEA. The CDR3 loop spans 13 amino acids. The CDR3 sequence is CSAGTGKNYGYTF. CDR3 DNA sequence: TGCAGCGCCGGGACAGGCAAAAACTATGGCTACACCTTC. Full variable domain (rest looked up from reference TRBV29-1 and TRBJ1-2): SAVISQKPSRDICQRGTSLTIQCQVDSQVTMMFWYRQQPGQSLTLIATANQGSEATYESGFVIDKFPISRPNLTFSTLTVSNMSPEDSSIYLCSAGTGKNYGYTFGSGTRLTVV.

The chain employs TRBV3-1 and TRBJ1-5, with 8 bases aligning to TRBD1. CDR1 and CDR2 from the germline V gene are LGHDT and YNNKEL (reference sequence). There are 15 residues in the CDR3. The trim removed 1 base at V and 3 bases at J, leaving 2 bases unmatched. The CDR3 loop reads CASSQGTGNNQPQHF. CDR3 nucleotide sequence: TGTGCCAGCAGCCAAGGGACAGGGAACAATCAGCCCCAGCATTTT.

The CDR3 DNA reads TGTGCCAGCAGCTTAGCTCGCCAGACCGCCTACAATGAGCAGTTCTTC. Protein sequence: CASSLARQTAYNEQFF. The chain couples TRBV7-9 to TRBJ2-1, with D uncertain. The CDR3 sequence is 16 residues long. V lost 0 bases, J lost 2 bases, and 11 bases lay in between. Germline assignment: CDR1 SEHNR and CDR2 FQNEAQ (reference sequence).

This clonotype was observed many times. The gene calls are TRBV12-3 or TRBV12-4 and TRBJ1-2; no definite D call. Trimming took 3 bases from V and 4 from J, leaving 6 bases between them. CDR3 length equals 12 residues. CDR3 residues: CASSLSAYGYTF. CDR3 nucleotide sequence: TGTGCCAGCAGTTTGAGTGCCTATGGCTACACCTTC.

The gene calls are TRBV5-1 and TRBJ2-7; maybe TRBD2 (5 bases). The germline V gene has CDR1 SGHRS and CDR2 YFSETQ. The CDR3 contains 14 residues. Trimming removed 8 bases from V and 4 bases from J, with 19 bases in between. This CDR3 is CASAVLGSSYEQYF. Here the CDR3 DNA reads TGCGCCAGTGCCGTGTTAGGGAGCTCGTACGAGCAGTACTTC.

This chain connects TRBV12-3 or TRBV12-4 to TRBJ2-6, with D possibly matching TRBD2 (5 bases). V was cut by 6 bases and J by 0 bases, with 12 bases left in between. CDR3 length equals 16 residues. In DNA form, the CDR3 reads TGTGCCAGCAGAAAGAGGGCCAGCTCTGGGGCCAACGTCCTGACTTTC. Amino acid sequence: CASRKRASSGANVLTF.

The genes are TRBV20-1 and TRBJ2-1, with 8 bases that match TRBD1. Germline CDR1 reads DFQATT; CDR2 reads SNEGSKA (reference sequence). V shed 6 bases and J 9 bases; nucleotides not matched to a gene: 10. There are 13 residues in the CDR3. CDR3 loop: CSAPRSQGGEQFF. The CDR3 region has the DNA TGCAGTGCCCCACGATCACAGGGGGGTGAGCAGTTCTTC.

This clonotype was picked up a small number of times. V gene TRBV2 combines with J gene TRBJ2-2; maybe TRBD1 (5 bases). Trimming took off 8 bases at V and 4 bases at J, with 11 bases between the two ends. This CDR3 has 13 amino acids. Germline CDR1 SNHLY, CDR2 FYNNEI. The CDR3 sequence: CASSGYATGELFF. For the CDR3, the DNA is TGTGCCAGCTCAGGGTACGCCACCGGGGAGCTGTTTTTT.

This clonotype has a handful of counts. This chain links TRBV5-1 with TRBJ2-1; 13 nucleotides line up with TRBD2. This CDR3 has 18 amino acids. V gave up 3 bases and J gave up 1 base; unmatched junction bases: 7. Germline assignment: CDR1 SGHRS and CDR2 YFSETQ. The CDR3: CASSSGLAGAPSYNEQFF. The DNA of the CDR3 is TGCGCCAGCAGCTCCGGACTAGCGGGGGCTCCTTCCTACAATGAGCAGTTCTTC.

Only a few counts were recorded for this clonotype. The CDR3 DNA reads as TGTGCCAGCAGTCACACCCCGCCCGGGGAGCTGTTTTTT. It codes for CASSHTPPGELFF. The rearrangement joins TRBV12-3 or TRBV12-4 to TRBJ2-2, with unresolved D. Trimming took 5 bases from V and 6 from J, leaving 10 bases between them. The CDR3 covers 13 residues.

The chain links TRBV6-2 or TRBV6-3 to TRBJ2-1; 11 bases are shared with TRBD2. This CDR3 has 15 amino acids. Germline values: CDR1 MNHEY, CDR2 SVGEGT. Unmatched junction bases numbered 10, after V lost 6 bases and J lost 9 bases. CDR3 DNA sequence: TGTGCCAGCAGGTCTAGCGGGAGGCTCAGGGGTGAGCAGTTCTTC. Encoded protein: CASRSSGRLRGEQFF.

This clonotype has just a few counts. The CDR3 sequence is CSAHPRAGLNQPQHF. The CDR3 DNA sequence: TGCAGTGCTCACCCCAGGGCAGGGCTCAATCAGCCCCAGCATTTT. This chain uses TRBV20-1 with TRBJ1-5; D may be TRBD1 (5 bases). From germline, CDR1 is DFQATT and CDR2 SNEGSKA (reference sequence). The CDR3 sequence is 15 residues long. Trimming stripped 5 bases from V and 3 bases from J, with 17 bases between.

V usage is TRBV24-1 and J usage is TRBJ2-3; perhaps TRBD2 as D (6 bases). The CDR3 is 14 amino acids. CDR1 and CDR2 (germline): KGHDR, SFDVKD. Between the trimmed V and J ends, which lost 3 bases and 6 bases, there was a span of 12 bases. DNA for the CDR3: TGTGCCACCAGTGATCCGGGACTGGCGGATACGCAGTATTTT. It is translated as CATSDPGLADTQYF.

The V and J genes are TRBV7-9 and TRBJ2-7; tentative D call: TRBD1 (6 bases). The V and J ends lost 3 bases and 5 bases respectively, with 17 bases between them. The germline gives CDR1 SEHNR, CDR2 FQNEAQ (reference sequence). This CDR3 comprises 15 residues. In nucleotides, the CDR3 is TGTGCCAGCAGCTTTTATGGACAGTTGAAAGACGAGCAGTACTTC. This translates into CASSFYGQLKDEQYF. Complete variable domain (other parts from reference TRBV7-9 and TRBJ2-7): DTGVSQNPRHKITKRGQNVTFRCDPISEHNRLYWYRQTLGQGPEFLTYFQNEAQLEKSRLLSDRFSAERPKGSFSTLEIQRTEQGDSAMYLCASSFYGQLKDEQYFGPGTRLTVT.

In its sample, this clonotype was seen a few times. V gene TRBV20-1 combines with J gene TRBJ2-1; TRBD2 matches at 10 bases. J lost 7 bases, V lost 5 bases, and 5 bases had no gene match. Germline-derived CDR1 and CDR2 are DFQATT and SNEGSKA (reference sequence). The CDR3 spans 13 residues. CDR3 nucleotides: TGCAGTGCTCTAGCGGGAGTCATGAATGAGCAGTTCTTC. It translates to CSALAGVMNEQFF.